These 26 T cell receptor beta chains were all obtained from the same sample, sequenced in a study of cytomegalovirus exposure and HLA in healthy donors. In the PCR, 60 Vbeta and 13 Jbeta primers were used. Assay used: immunoSEQ multiplex PCR; TCRdb lists only in-frame clones, some missing. The listing contains fewer than 130,000 clones. The sequenced sample consisted of PBMCs. All receptors come from a man aged 50-60 years in good health and CMV-seronegative.

The chain uses TRBV30 and TRBJ1-4, with 8 bases aligning to TRBD1. The germline CDR1 and CDR2 sequences are GTSNPN and SVGIG (reference sequence). Trimming removed 2 bases from V and 7 bases from J; junction bases left unmatched: 6. The CDR3 contains 14 residues. The CDR3 reads CAWSTYRGSEKLFF. For the CDR3, the DNA is TGTGCCTGGAGTACCTACAGGGGGAGTGAAAAACTGTTTTTT. Combining the CDR3 with reference TRBV30 and TRBJ1-4 gives the whole variable domain SQTIHQWPATLVQPVGSPLSLECTVEGTSNPNLYWYRQAAGRGLQLLFYSVGIGQISSEVPQNLSASRPQDRQFILSSKKLLLSDSGFYLCAWSTYRGSEKLFFGSGTQLSVL.

A word on this clone: A junction end diverges from the germline sequence, so it may reflect a read error. The chain couples TRBV4-1 to TRBJ2-7; 9 positions match TRBD2. The CDR3 runs 18 residues. In germline, CDR1 is MGHRA, CDR2 YSYEKL. This CDR3 is CASSQRVLASGNLDEQCF. For the CDR3, the DNA is TGCGCCAGCAGCCAAAGAGTACTCGCTAGCGGGAATTTAGACGAGCAGTGCTTC.

The chain recombines TRBV7-8 with TRBJ2-1; a possible D gene is TRBD1 (5 bases). This CDR3 has 14 residues. Per the germline V gene, CDR1 is SGHVS and CDR2 is FQNEAQ. V lost 4 bases and J 1 base, leaving 8 bases between the germline ends. This CDR3 reads CASSSDTSYNEQFF. DNA for the CDR3: TGTGCCAGCAGCTCGGACACTTCCTACAATGAGCAGTTCTTC.

The gene calls are TRBV11-3 and TRBJ2-2, with no clear D. This CDR3 spans 13 amino acids. CDR1 and CDR2 (germline): SGHNT, YENEEA. V lost 5 bases and J lost 2, with 6 bases in between. CDR3 sequence (DNA): TGTGCCAGCAGCCCAGATAACACCGGGGAGCTGTTTTTT. This sequence encodes CASSPDNTGELFF. The full variable domain, with the rest looked up from reference TRBV11-3 and TRBJ2-2, is EAGVVQSPRYKIIEKKQPVAFWCNPISGHNTLYWYLQNLGQGPELLIRYENEEAVDDSQLPKDRFSAERLKGVDSTLKIQPAELGDSAVYLCASSPDNTGELFFGEGSRLTVL.

The chain is built from TRBV19 and TRBJ2-3; a weak D match, TRBD2 (5 bases). This CDR3 region has 12 residues. Germline lookup yields CDR1 LNHDA and CDR2 SQIVND (reference sequence). The V end was cut by 7 bases, the J end by 6 bases, with 11 bases between. This CDR3 reads CASTNSEDTQYF. CDR3 nucleotide sequence: TGTGCCAGTACCAATAGCGAGGATACGCAGTATTTT.

CDR3 nucleotides: TGTGCCAGTAGTATGGTGGCGGGAGTTAATGAGCAGTTCTTC. Translation gives CASSMVAGVNEQFF. The chain has TRBV19 and TRBJ2-1, with 7 bases that match TRBD2. There are 14 residues in the CDR3. The V segment lost 3 bases and the J segment 7 bases; nucleotides outside the gene matches: 6. Germline lookup yields CDR1 LNHDA and CDR2 SQIVND (reference sequence).

V is TRBV27 and J is TRBJ1-1, with no clear D. The V and J ends lost 2 bases and 2 bases respectively, with 12 bases between them. Germline V lookup: CDR1 MNHEY, CDR2 SMNVEV (reference sequence). CDR3 length equals 15 residues. The DNA for the CDR3 is TGTGCCAGCAGTTTAGGAGGCAGCCTTAACACTGAAGCTTTCTTT. Translated: CASSLGGSLNTEAFF.

The gene calls are TRBV6-6 and TRBJ2-2, with TRBD1 identical over 9 bases. This CDR3 is 15 amino acids long. The junction had 8 bases not matched to a gene; V was cut back by 6 bases and J by 6 bases. From germline, CDR1 is MNHNY and CDR2 SVGAGI (reference sequence). CDR3 amino acids: CASRKPGQGSGELFF. In DNA form, the CDR3 reads TGTGCCAGCAGAAAACCGGGACAGGGCTCCGGGGAGCTGTTTTTT.

The chain carries TRBV18 and TRBJ1-5; D perhaps matches TRBD1 (6 bases). CDR1 KGHSH and CDR2 LQKENI come from the germline V gene. The CDR3 runs to 15 residues. V gave up 6 bases and J gave up 5 bases, with 17 bases separating them. In nucleotides, the CDR3 is TGTGCCAGCTCCCCAACGACAGGTTTTGATCAGCCCCAGCATTTT. Amino acid sequence: CASSPTTGFDQPQHF.

The gene calls are TRBV7-3 and TRBJ2-5, with 12 bases fitting TRBD2. Germline CDR1 reads SGHTA; CDR2 reads FQGTGA. CDR3 length equals 15 residues. The junction had 0 bases not matched to a gene; V was cut back by 3 bases and J by 1 base. CDR3 sequence: CASSLGLAGQETQYF. The CDR3, as DNA: TGTGCCAGCAGCTTGGGACTAGCGGGCCAAGAGACCCAGTACTTC.

CDR3: CASSEAGGGNEQFF. DNA of the CDR3: TGTGCCAGCAGTGAGGCGGGAGGAGGCAATGAGCAGTTCTTC. The rearrangement links TRBV25-1 to TRBJ2-1; 8 nucleotides align to TRBD2. The junction had 4 bases not matched to a gene; V was cut back by 3 bases and J by 6 bases. The CDR3 has 14 amino acids. Germline V CDR1 and CDR2: MGHDK, SYGVNS. The complete variable domain, with remaining parts taken from reference TRBV25-1 and TRBJ2-1, reads EADIYQTPRYLVIGTGKKITLECSQTMGHDKMYWYQQDPGMELHLIHYSYGVNSTEKGDLSSESTVSRIRTEHFPLTLESARPSHTSQYLCASSEAGGGNEQFFGPGTRLTVL.

The rearrangement uses TRBV5-1 and TRBJ1-2; unclear D gene. Germline V lookup: CDR1 SGHRS, CDR2 YFSETQ. The CDR3 consists of 13 residues. The ends were cut back, 2 bases at V and 4 bases at J, with 9 bases in the middle. CDR3 sequence reads: CASSFGSRYGYTF. CDR3 in DNA: TGCGCCAGCAGCTTCGGGTCCCGCTATGGCTACACCTTC.

This chain connects TRBV18 to TRBJ2-7, with 11 nucleotides matching TRBD1. Germline CDR1 reads KGHSH; CDR2 reads LQKENI. The CDR3 totals 16 residues. With V trimmed by 2 bases and J by 3 bases, 6 bases remained unmatched. CDR3 protein: CASSPLGTGGNYEQYF. The DNA for the CDR3 is TGTGCCAGCTCACCATTAGGGACAGGGGGTAACTACGAGCAGTACTTC.

The chain employs TRBV28 and TRBJ1-1, with TRBD1 matching 9 bases. V lost 7 bases to trimming and J lost 5 bases; unmatched junction nucleotides: 2. The CDR3 loop spans 12 amino acids. Germline V lookup: CDR1 MDHEN, CDR2 SYDVKM. The CDR3 spells CASIGTGTEAFF. The CDR3 DNA follows: TGTGCCAGCATTGGGACAGGGACTGAAGCTTTCTTT.

The chain employs TRBV6-6 and TRBJ1-1, with 8 nucleotides matching TRBD1. Trimming cost V 4 bases and J 0 bases; bases outside gene matches: 4. Germline loops: CDR1 MNHNY, CDR2 SVGAGI (reference sequence). CDR3 length equals 15 residues. The CDR3 DNA reads TGTGCCAGCAGTTCGGGACAGGCCATGAACACTGAAGCTTTCTTT. Translating it yields CASSSGQAMNTEAFF.

The genes are TRBV5-4 and TRBJ2-7; TRBD2 agrees at 7 bases. Germline V gene sequence: CDR1 SGHNT, CDR2 YYREEE (reference sequence). The CDR3 runs 16 residues. V shed 4 bases, J shed 5 bases, and the junction held 15 bases outside the gene matches. In DNA form, the CDR3 reads TGTGCCAGCAGCGTGGGGAGGGCCTCCCTTATCCACGAGCAGTACTTC. It specifies CASSVGRASLIHEQYF.

Concerning this clone itself: A junction boundary mismatches the germline segment, possibly from a read error. The chain links TRBV29-1 to TRBJ1-1; a possible D gene is TRBD1 (6 bases). Germline loops: CDR1 SQVTM, CDR2 ANQGSEA. The CDR3 is 9 residues long. The CDR3: CSAYRDRVF. CDR3 in DNA: TGCAGCGCTTACAGGGACCGGGTCTTT.

The chain is built from TRBV4-2 and TRBJ1-4; no reliable D call. V was pared by 4 bases and J by 1 base, with 13 bases between. There are 16 residues in the CDR3. The germline CDR1 and CDR2 sequences are LGHNA and YNFKEQ. This CDR3 is CASSPLLAGTNEKLFF. CDR3 nucleotides: TGTGCCAGCAGCCCCCTTCTCGCCGGAACTAATGAAAAACTGTTTTTT.

V and J are TRBV7-2 and TRBJ2-5; possible D gene TRBD2, 6 bases. Germline CDR1 SGHTA, CDR2 FQGNSA. The CDR3 consists of 14 residues. The V end was cut by 8 bases, the J end by 2 bases, with 15 bases between. The CDR3 here is CASDPRSGQETQYF. The CDR3, as DNA: TGTGCCAGCGACCCTCGGAGCGGGCAAGAGACCCAGTACTTC.

The V gene is TRBV18, the J gene TRBJ2-2; D uncertain. V shed 1 base and J shed 6 bases, with 9 bases lying between them. CDR3 length: 14 residues. Germline V gives CDR1 KGHSH, CDR2 LQKENI. The CDR3 loop reads CASSPRPEAGELFF. In nucleotides, the CDR3 is TGTGCCAGCTCACCACGGCCAGAAGCCGGGGAGCTGTTTTTT.

The V gene is TRBV18, the J gene TRBJ2-3, with TRBD1 as a possible D gene (6 bases). The CDR3 has 15 amino acids. Germline lookup yields CDR1 KGHSH and CDR2 LQKENI. Between the trimmed V and J ends, which lost 2 bases and 5 bases, there was a span of 14 bases. The CDR3 coding sequence is TGTGCCAGCTCACCAACAGGGCCACCCCGAGATACGCAGTATTTT. Its translation is CASSPTGPPRDTQYF.

The chain combines TRBV19 with TRBJ1-2; D is uncertain. This CDR3 comprises 13 residues. Germline lookup yields CDR1 LNHDA and CDR2 SQIVND (reference sequence). With 3 bases removed from V and 8 bases from J, the gap between germline ends came to 13 bases. CDR3 nucleotide sequence: TGTGCCAGTAGTATCTGGTCATCAGGAGGCTACACCTTC. Its protein product is CASSIWSSGGYTF.

The genes are TRBV7-6 and TRBJ2-2, with TRBD2 as a possible D gene (5 bases). V was pared by 4 bases and J by 5 bases, with 14 bases between. Germline V lookup: CDR1 SGHVS, CDR2 FNYEAQ. CDR3 length: 15 residues. The CDR3 here is CASSSKLVVTGELFF. The CDR3 DNA sequence: TGTGCCAGCAGCTCCAAACTAGTTGTGACCGGGGAGCTGTTTTTT.

The chain employs TRBV4-3 and TRBJ1-1; TRBD1 might be the D (6 bases). V was trimmed by 4 bases and J by 1 base, leaving 7 bases between them. The CDR3 is made up of 13 amino acids. From germline, CDR1 is LGHNA and CDR2 YSLEER. The CDR3 reads CASSLDRNTEAFF. The CDR3 bases are TGCGCCAGCAGCCTGGACAGGAACACTGAAGCTTTCTTT.

The V and J genes are TRBV29-1 and TRBJ2-1, with D possibly being TRBD2 (6 bases). Germline lookup yields CDR1 SQVTM and CDR2 ANQGSEA. The germline V and J ends were trimmed by 4 bases and 0 bases, with 16 bases remaining between them. This CDR3 is built from 16 residues. CDR3 nucleotides: TGCAGCGTTGTGGGGGGAGATGAAGGCTCCTACAATGAGCAGTTCTTC. The encoded protein is CSVVGGDEGSYNEQFF.

V and J are TRBV5-4 and TRBJ1-6; D not resolved. This CDR3 contains 14 residues. Deletions cut 3 bases from V and 8 bases from J, with 12 bases between. CDR1 and CDR2 from the germline V gene are SGHNT and YYREEE (reference sequence). CDR3 region: CASSWRPLDSPLHF. DNA of the CDR3: TGTGCCAGCAGCTGGAGACCTCTAGATTCACCCCTCCACTTT.